This T cell receptor (beta chain) was found in a study of T cells in localized non-small cell lung cancer. TCRdb keeps only in-frame clones here, not all; method: immunoSEQ multiplex PCR. The table records 100,000 to 150,000 clones, roughly 90% of them present only once. Study findings and constraints: Investigators sequenced only a single tumor region, leaving heterogeneity possible. The greatest T cell clonality was found in uninvolved adjacent lung (higher than in tumor).

A word on this clone: The target antigen is unknown.

The germline gives CDR1 SGHDT, CDR2 YYEEEE. The length of the CDR3 is 17 residues. Deletions cut 0 bases from V and 8 bases from J, with 18 bases between. The source is a female donor older than 55 with stage I lung adenocarcinoma. The source material was peripheral blood, sampled before any cancer treatment. The chain is built from TRBV5-6 and TRBJ1-6; D uncertain. The CDR3 DNA reads as TGTGCCAGCAGCTTGGACTACTTCCCGGCTCGGGATTCACCCCTCCACTTT. It encodes CASSLDYFPARDSPLHF.